Listed below are T cell receptor beta chains from one sample, sequenced in a study of OX40 agonist ivuxolimab in advanced cancers. Using immunoSEQ multiplex PCR, the repertoire was profiled, and TCRdb retains in-frame clones only, with some absent. The sample yields around 90,000 clones, 87% seen once. The sequencing here drew on CD4+ or CD8+ T cells sorted from blood, taken in a trial of the OX40 agonist ivuxolimab. The receptors shown here come from an adult with an advanced solid tumor such as melanoma, head and neck, liver or kidney cancer. Each CDR3 is given with its conserved first and last residue. Each record gives: D gene, V gene, clone size, J gene, CDR3 DNA, CDR3 protein. The D gene is left open where the match is weak. Clone sizes are given selectively: once, few, many, or a class where the clone is expanded.

-	TRBV6-5	once	TRBJ2-7	TGTGCCAGCAGTGATCTCGGCCTCTACGAGCAGTACTTC	CASSDLGLYEQYF
TRBD2	TRBV7-3	-	TRBJ2-7	TGTGCCAGCAGCTCCCGGGACAGGGTCAAGCCTAGCGGGGGGGCCGGATGGAACGAGCAGTACTTC	CASSSRDRVKPSGGAGWNEQYF
TRBD2	TRBV30	-	TRBJ2-7	TGTGCCTGGATTCGAGCGGGGTCCTACGAGCAGTACTTC	CAWIRAGSYEQYF
-	TRBV11-1	-	TRBJ2-7	TGTGCCAGCAGCTTCCAGGGTTCCTACGAGCAGTACTTC	CASSFQGSYEQYF
TRBD1	TRBV7-8	-	TRBJ1-2	TGTGCCAGCAGCCCGACTGACAGGGATTATGGCTACACCTTC	CASSPTDRDYGYTF
TRBD1	TRBV29-1	-	TRBJ1-2	TGCAGCGTGAGGGGACAGGGAAGTTATGGCTACACCTTC	CSVRGQGSYGYTF
TRBD1	TRBV6-5	-	TRBJ1-1	TGTGCCAGCAGCGGGACAGTCCCCGGGGCTTTCTTT	CASSGTVPGAFF
-	TRBV18	-	TRBJ2-2	TGTGCCAGCTCCCAAGCCCTCCCCGCCGGCGGGGAGCTGTTTTTT	CASSQALPAGGELFF
-	TRBV6-1	-	TRBJ2-1	TGTGCCAGCAGTGAGCAGTACAATGAGCAGTTCTTC	CASSEQYNEQFF
-	TRBV11-3	-	TRBJ2-3	TGTGCCAGCAGCCTCGGGGGAGATACGCAGTATTTT	CASSLGGDTQYF
TRBD1	TRBV29-1	-	TRBJ1-1	TGCAGCGCCCAGGACAGGGATTCGGGGAATGAAGCTTTCTTT	CSAQDRDSGNEAFF
-	TRBV15	-	TRBJ1-5	TGTGCCACCAGCAGAGATCGGCAGGGAGGTCAGCCCCAGCATTTT	CATSRDRQGGQPQHF
-	TRBV4-1	-	TRBJ1-5	TGCGCCAGCAGCCAAGATGAAGACAGCGTTTATAGCAATCAGCCCCAGCATTTT	CASSQDEDSVYSNQPQHF
-	TRBV4-3	-	TRBJ1-1	TGCGCCAGCAGCCAAGGAGCTCCACCTTTAGTCGCTGAAGCTTTCTTT	CASSQGAPPLVAEAFF
-	TRBV9	-	TRBJ2-5	TGTGCCAGCAGCGCCCCGCCGGGACGATCAGAGACCCAGTACTTC	CASSAPPGRSETQYF
-	TRBV6-6	-	TRBJ2-7	TGTGCCAGCAGTTATGCGGGATCCTCCTACGAGCAGTACTTC	CASSYAGSSYEQYF
-	TRBV19	-	TRBJ1-2	TGTGCCAGTAGTATAGAAGGAGCCAGGTTAGTGGATGGCTACACCTTC	CASSIEGARLVDGYTF
TRBD2	TRBV6-5	-	TRBJ2-1	TGTGCCAGCATTCTGACTAGCGGGGGGGCCAATGAGCAGTTCTTC	CASILTSGGANEQFF
TRBD1	TRBV5-1	-	TRBJ1-1	TGCGCCAGCCGGACAGGGGAAATGAACACTGAAGCTTTCTTT	CASRTGEMNTEAFF
-	TRBV19	once	TRBJ2-2	TGTGCCAGTAGTAGGTCAACCGGGGAGCTGTTTTTT	CASSRSTGELFF
-	TRBV19	-	TRBJ1-3	TGTGCCAGTAGAGAGGGCCCCTCTGGAAACACCATATATTTT	CASREGPSGNTIYF
TRBD1	TRBV10-3	-	TRBJ2-2	TGTGCCATCAGTGAGACAGGGGGGAGTACCGGGGAGCTGTTTTTT	CAISETGGSTGELFF
-	TRBV21-1	-	TRBJ1-1	TGTGCCACCGTCAGGGGGGTAAACGTCGTGAACACTGAAGCTTTCTTT	CATVRGVNVVNTEAFF
TRBD1	TRBV11-3	-	TRBJ2-3	TGTGCCAGCAGCTGGGGACAGGGCGCAGATACGCAGTATTTT	CASSWGQGADTQYF
-	TRBV5-1	-	TRBJ2-1	TGCGCCAGCAGCTTTCCGCCCTCCCTCACGCAGTTCTTC	CASSFPPSLTQFF
-	TRBV7-8	-	TRBJ1-3	TGTGCCAGCAGCTTAGTCGGGACGGATGGAAACACCATATATTTT	CASSLVGTDGNTIYF